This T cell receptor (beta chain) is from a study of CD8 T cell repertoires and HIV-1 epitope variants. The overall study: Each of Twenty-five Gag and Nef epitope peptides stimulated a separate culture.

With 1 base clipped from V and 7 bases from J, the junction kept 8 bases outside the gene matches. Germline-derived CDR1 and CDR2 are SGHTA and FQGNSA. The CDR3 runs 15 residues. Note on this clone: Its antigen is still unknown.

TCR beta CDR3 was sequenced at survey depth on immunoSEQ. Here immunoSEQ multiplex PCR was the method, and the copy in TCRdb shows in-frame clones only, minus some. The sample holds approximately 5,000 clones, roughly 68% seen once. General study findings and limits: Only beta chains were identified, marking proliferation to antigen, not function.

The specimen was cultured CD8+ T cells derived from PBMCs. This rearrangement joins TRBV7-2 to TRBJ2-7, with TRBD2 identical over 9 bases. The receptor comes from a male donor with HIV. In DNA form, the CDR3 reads TGTGCCAGCAGCTTAGTGATAGCGGGAGTGAGGGAGCAGTACTTC. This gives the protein CASSLVIAGVREQYF.